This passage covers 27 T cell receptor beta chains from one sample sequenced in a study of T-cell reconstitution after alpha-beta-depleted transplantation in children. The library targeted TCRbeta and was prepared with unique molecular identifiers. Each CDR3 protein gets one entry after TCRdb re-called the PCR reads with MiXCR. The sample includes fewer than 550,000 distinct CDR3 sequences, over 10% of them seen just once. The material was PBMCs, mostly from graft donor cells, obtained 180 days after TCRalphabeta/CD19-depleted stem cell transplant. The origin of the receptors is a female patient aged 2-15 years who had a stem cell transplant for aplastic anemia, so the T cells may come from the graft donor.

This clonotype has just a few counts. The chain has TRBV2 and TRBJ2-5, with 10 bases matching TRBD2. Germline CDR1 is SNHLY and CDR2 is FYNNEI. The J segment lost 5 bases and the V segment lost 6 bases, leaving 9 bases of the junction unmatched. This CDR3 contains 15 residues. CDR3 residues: CASRPTSGIPETQYF. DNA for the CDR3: TGTGCCAGCAGACCTACTAGCGGGATTCCGGAGACCCAGTACTTC.

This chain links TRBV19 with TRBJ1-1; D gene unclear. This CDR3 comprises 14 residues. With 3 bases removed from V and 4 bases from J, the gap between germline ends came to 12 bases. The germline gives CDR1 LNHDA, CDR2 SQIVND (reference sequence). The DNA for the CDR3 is TGTGCCAGTAGTATGGGTCCGATGGCCACTGAAGCTTTCTTT. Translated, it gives CASSMGPMATEAFF.

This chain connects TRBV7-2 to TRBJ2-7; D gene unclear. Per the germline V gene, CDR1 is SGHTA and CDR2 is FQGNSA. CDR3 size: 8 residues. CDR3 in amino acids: CASSSESV. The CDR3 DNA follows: TGTGCCAGCAGCTCCGAGAGCGTC.

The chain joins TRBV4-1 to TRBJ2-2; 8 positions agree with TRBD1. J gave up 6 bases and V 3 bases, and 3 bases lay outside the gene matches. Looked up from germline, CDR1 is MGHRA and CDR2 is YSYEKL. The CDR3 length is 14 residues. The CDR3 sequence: CASSQRDRPGELFF. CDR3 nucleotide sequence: TGCGCCAGCAGCCAGAGGGACAGGCCCGGGGAGCTGTTTTTT.

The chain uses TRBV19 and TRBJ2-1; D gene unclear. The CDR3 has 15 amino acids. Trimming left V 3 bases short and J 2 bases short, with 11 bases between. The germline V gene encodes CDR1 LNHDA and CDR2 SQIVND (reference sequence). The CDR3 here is CASSIGRMAYNEQFF. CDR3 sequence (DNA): TGTGCCAGTAGTATTGGGCGGATGGCCTACAATGAGCAGTTCTTC.

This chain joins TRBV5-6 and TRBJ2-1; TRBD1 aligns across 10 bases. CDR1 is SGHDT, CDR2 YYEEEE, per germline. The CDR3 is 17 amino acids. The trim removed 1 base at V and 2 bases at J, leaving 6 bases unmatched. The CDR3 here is CASSLKDRGLPYNEQFF. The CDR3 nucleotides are TGTGCCAGCAGCTTGAAAGACAGGGGGCTACCCTACAATGAGCAGTTCTTC.

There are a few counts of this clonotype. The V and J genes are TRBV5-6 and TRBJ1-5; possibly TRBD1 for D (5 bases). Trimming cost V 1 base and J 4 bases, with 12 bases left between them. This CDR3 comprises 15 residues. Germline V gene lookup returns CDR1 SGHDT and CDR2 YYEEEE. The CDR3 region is CASSLQGSGNQPQHF. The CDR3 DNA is TGTGCCAGCAGCTTGCAGGGATCCGGGAATCAGCCCCAGCATTTT. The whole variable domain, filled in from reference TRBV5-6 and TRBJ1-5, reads DAGVTQSPTHLIKTRGQQVTLRCSPKSGHDTVSWYQQALGQGPQFIFQYYEEEERQRGNFPDRFSGHQFPNYSSELNVNALLLGDSALYLCASSLQGSGNQPQHFGDGTRLSIL.

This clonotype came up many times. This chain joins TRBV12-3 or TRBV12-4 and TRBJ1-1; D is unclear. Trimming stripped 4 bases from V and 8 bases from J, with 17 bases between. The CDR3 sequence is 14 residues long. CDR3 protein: CASSSRPGTREAFF. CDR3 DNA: TGTGCCAGCAGTTCCAGACCGGGAACAAGGGAAGCTTTCTTT.

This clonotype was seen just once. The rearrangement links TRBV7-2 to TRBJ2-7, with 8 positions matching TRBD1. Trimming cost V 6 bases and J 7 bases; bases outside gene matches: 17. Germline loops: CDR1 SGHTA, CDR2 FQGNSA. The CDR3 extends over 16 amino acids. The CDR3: CASRTRTGGDGHEQYV. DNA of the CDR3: TGTGCCAGCAGAACACGTACAGGGGGTGATGGGCATGAGCAGTACGTC.

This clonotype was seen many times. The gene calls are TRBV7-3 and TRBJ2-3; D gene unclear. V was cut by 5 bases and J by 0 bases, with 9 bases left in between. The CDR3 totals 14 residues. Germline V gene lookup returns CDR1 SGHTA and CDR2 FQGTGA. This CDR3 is CASSILGSTDTQYF. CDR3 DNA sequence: TGTGCCAGCAGCATACTGGGCAGCACAGATACGCAGTATTTT. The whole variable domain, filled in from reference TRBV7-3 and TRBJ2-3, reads GAGVSQTPSNKVTEKGKYVELRCDPISGHTALYWYRQSLGQGPEFLIYFQGTGAADDSGLPNDRFFAVRPEGSVSTLKIQRTERGDSAVYLCASSILGSTDTQYFGPGTRLTVL.

CDR3 DNA: TGTGCCAGCAGTTACCAGGGGAGGGTCGGAAAACTGTTTTTT. It codes for CASSYQGRVGKLFF. The rearrangement uses TRBV6-5 and TRBJ1-4; possible D gene TRBD1, 6 bases. CDR3 length: 14 residues. Germline V gene data show CDR1 as MNHEY and CDR2 as SVGAGI. The V gene lost 2 bases and the J gene lost 10 bases, with 14 bases spanning the gap.

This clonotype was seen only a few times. The CDR3 sequence: CASSQVLAGIYNEQFF. CDR3 coding DNA: TGCGCCAGCAGCCAAGTTTTAGCGGGAATCTACAATGAGCAGTTCTTC. This rearrangement joins TRBV4-3 to TRBJ2-1; the match to TRBD2 covers 8 bases. Trimming cost V 1 base and J 3 bases; bases outside gene matches: 5. The CDR3 is made up of 16 amino acids. The germline V gene encodes CDR1 LGHNA and CDR2 YSLEER.

CDR3 residues: CASSPHFTDRMNTEAFF. The CDR3 bases are TGTGCCAGCTCACCACACTTCACAGATAGAATGAACACTGAAGCTTTCTTT. The chain uses TRBV18 and TRBJ1-1, with D uncertain. V lost 1 base and J 0 bases, leaving 15 bases between the germline ends. The CDR3 runs to 17 residues. The germline V gene encodes CDR1 KGHSH and CDR2 LQKENI. Full variable domain (outside the CDR3, taken from reference TRBV18 and TRBJ1-1): NAGVMQNPRHLVRRRGQEARLRCSPMKGHSHVYWYRQLPEEGLKFMVYLQKENIIDESGMPKERFSAEFPKEGPSILRIQQVVRGDSAAYFCASSPHFTDRMNTEAFFGQGTRLTVV.

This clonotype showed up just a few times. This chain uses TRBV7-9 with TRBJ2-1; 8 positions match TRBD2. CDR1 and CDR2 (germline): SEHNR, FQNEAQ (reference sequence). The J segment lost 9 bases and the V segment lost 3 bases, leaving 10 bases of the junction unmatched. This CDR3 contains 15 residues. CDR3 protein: CASSFSAGGLGEQFF. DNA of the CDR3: TGTGCCAGCAGCTTCTCGGCGGGGGGCCTGGGTGAGCAGTTCTTC.

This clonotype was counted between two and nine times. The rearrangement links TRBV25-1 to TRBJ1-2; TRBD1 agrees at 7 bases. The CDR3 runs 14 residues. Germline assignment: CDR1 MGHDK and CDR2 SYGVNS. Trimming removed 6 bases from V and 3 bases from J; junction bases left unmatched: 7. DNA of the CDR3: TGTGCCAGCAGGGGCAGGGGGAAGGACTATGGCTACACCTTC. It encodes CASRGRGKDYGYTF.

CDR3 protein: CASSLVLNKNIQYF. CDR3 bases: TGTGCCAGCAGCTTAGTTCTGAACAAAAACATTCAGTACTTC. The chain recombines TRBV7-2 with TRBJ2-4; D gene ambiguous. Germline loops: CDR1 SGHTA, CDR2 FQGNSA. Deletions cut 1 base from V and 3 bases from J, with 7 bases between. The CDR3 consists of 14 residues.

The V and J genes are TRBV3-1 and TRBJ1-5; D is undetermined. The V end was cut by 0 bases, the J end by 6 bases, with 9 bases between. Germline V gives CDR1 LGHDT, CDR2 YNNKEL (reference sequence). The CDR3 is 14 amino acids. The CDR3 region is CASSQEGSTQPQHF. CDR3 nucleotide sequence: TGTGCCAGCAGCCAAGAGGGGAGTACTCAGCCCCAGCATTTT. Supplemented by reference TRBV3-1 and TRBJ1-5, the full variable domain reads DTAVSQTPKYLVTQMGNDKSIKCEQNLGHDTMYWYKQDSKKFLKIMFSYNNKELIINETVPNRFSPKSPDKAHLNLHINSLELGDSAVYFCASSQEGSTQPQHFGDGTRLSIL.

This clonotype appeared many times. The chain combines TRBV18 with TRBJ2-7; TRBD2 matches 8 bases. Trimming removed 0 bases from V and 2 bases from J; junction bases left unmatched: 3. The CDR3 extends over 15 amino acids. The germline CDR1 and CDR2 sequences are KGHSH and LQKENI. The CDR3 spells CASSPPRGGTYEQYF. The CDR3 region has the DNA TGTGCCAGCTCACCACCTCGCGGGGGGACCTACGAGCAGTACTTC.

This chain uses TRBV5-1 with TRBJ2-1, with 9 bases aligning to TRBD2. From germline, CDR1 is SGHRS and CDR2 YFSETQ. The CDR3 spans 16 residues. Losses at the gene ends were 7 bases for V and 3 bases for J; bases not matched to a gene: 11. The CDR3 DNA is TGCGCCAGCGCCATTAGCGGGAGTGGGATCTACAATGAGCAGTTCTTC. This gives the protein CASAISGSGIYNEQFF.

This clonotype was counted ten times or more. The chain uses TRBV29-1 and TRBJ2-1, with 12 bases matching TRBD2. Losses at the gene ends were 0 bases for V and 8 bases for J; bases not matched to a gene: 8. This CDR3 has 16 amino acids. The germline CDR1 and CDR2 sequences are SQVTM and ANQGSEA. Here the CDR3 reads CSVEDRTSGNHYEQFF. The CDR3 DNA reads TGCAGCGTTGAAGACCGGACTAGCGGGAATCACTATGAGCAGTTCTTC.

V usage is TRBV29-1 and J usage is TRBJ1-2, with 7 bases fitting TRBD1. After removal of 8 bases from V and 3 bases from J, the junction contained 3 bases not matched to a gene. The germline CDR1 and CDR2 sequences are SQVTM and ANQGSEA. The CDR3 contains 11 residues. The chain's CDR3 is CSHGQDYGYTF. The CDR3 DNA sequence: TGCAGCCATGGACAGGACTATGGCTACACCTTC.

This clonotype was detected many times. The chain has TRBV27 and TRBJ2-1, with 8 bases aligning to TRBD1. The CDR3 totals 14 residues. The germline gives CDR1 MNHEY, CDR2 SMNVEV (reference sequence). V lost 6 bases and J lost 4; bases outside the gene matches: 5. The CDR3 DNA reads TGTGCCAGCAGGGACAGGGAGGCATACAATGAGCAGTTCTTC. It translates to CASRDREAYNEQFF.

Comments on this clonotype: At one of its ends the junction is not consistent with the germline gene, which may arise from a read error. The CDR3 is CASSLGPPPSDEQFF. The CDR3 nucleotides are TGTGCCAGCAGCTTAGGGCCTCCACCCAGTGATGAGCAGTTCTTC. The rearrangement links TRBV12-3 or TRBV12-4 to TRBJ2-1; D ambiguous. CDR3 length: 15 residues.

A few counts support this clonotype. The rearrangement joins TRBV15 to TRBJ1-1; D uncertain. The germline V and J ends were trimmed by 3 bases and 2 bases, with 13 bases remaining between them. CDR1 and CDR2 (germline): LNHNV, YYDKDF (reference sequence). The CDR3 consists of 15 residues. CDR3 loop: CATSRIAAPNTEAFF. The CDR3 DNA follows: TGTGCCACCAGCAGGATAGCAGCTCCTAACACTGAAGCTTTCTTT.

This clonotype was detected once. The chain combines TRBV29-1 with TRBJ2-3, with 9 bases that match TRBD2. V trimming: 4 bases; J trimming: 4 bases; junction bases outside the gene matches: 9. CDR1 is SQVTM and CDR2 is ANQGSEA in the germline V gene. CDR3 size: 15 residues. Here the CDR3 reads CSVAPQREVPDTQYF. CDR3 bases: TGCAGCGTTGCACCCCAGCGGGAGGTACCAGATACGCAGTATTTT.

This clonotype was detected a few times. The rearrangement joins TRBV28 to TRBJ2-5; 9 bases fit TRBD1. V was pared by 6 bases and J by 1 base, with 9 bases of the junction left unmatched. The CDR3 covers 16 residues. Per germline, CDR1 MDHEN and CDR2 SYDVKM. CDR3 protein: CASRHPGQGLQETQYF. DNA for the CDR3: TGTGCCAGCAGACACCCGGGACAGGGCCTCCAAGAGACCCAGTACTTC.

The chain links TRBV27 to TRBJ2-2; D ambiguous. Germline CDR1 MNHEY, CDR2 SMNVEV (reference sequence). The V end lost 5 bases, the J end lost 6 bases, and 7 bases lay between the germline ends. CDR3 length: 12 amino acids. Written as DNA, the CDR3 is TGTGCCAGCAGTCCTCTGTCCGGGGAGCTGTTTTTT. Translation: CASSPLSGELFF.